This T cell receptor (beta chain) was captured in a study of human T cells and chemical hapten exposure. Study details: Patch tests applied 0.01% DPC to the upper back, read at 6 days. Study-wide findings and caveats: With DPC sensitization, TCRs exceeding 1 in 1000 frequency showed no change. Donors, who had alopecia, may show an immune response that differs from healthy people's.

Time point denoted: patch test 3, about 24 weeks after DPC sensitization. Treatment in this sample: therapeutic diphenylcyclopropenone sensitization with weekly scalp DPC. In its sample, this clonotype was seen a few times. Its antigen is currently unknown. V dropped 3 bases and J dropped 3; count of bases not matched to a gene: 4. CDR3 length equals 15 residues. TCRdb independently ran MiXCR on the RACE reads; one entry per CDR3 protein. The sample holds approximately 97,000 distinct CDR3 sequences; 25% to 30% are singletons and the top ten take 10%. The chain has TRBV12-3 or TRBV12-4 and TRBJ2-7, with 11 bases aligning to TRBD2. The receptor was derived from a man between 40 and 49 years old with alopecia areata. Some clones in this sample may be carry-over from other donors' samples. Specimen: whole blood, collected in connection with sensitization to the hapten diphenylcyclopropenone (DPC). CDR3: CASSFPGTSGYEQYF. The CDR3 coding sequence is TGTGCCAGCAGTTTCCCCGGGACTAGCGGCTACGAGCAGTACTTC.